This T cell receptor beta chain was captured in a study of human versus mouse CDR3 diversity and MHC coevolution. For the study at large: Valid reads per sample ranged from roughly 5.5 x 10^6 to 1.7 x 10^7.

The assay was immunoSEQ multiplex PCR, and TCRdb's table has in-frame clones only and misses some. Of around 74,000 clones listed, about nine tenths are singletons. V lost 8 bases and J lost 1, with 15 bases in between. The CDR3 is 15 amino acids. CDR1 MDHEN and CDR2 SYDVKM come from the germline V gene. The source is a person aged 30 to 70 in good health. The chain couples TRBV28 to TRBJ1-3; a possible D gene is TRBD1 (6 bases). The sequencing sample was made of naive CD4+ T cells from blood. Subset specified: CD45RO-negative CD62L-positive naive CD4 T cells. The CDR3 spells CASSLKRGSGNTIYF. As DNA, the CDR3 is TGTGCCAGCTCCCTGAAGAGGGGGTCTGGAAACACCATATATTTT.